The rows below give T cell receptor beta chains drawn from one sample of a study of blood T cell repertoires in COVID-19. The protocol was immunoSEQ multiplex PCR, while the TCRdb copy is restricted to in-frame clones and leaves out a portion. Of around 60,000 clones in the sample, roughly 90% are singletons; the top ten hold about 3.2%. Sample: peripheral blood. These TCRs come from a man between 45 and 60 years old with active COVID-19. CDR3s include the opening cysteine and the closing phenylalanine or tryptophan. Fields, in order: D gene, clone size, V gene, J gene, CDR3 protein, CDR3 DNA. The D gene is left open where the match is weak. The size field is filled for only some rows; it gives once, few, many or a size class.

TRBD1	-	TRBV5-6	TRBJ1-2	CASSRDRVVYGYTF	TGTGCCAGCAGCCGGGACAGGGTGGTCTATGGCTACACCTTC
TRBD1	-	TRBV6-5	TRBJ1-4	CASSRTGASEKLFF	TGTGCCAGCAGCCGGACAGGGGCCAGTGAAAAACTGTTTTTT
-	-	TRBV5-1	TRBJ2-3	CASSTGAAPSTDTQYF	TGCGCCAGCAGCACGGGTGCGGCTCCTAGCACAGATACGCAGTATTTT
TRBD1	-	TRBV18	TRBJ2-5	CASSPNLGQGETQYF	TGTGCCAGCTCACCAAACCTGGGACAGGGAGAGACCCAGTACTTC
TRBD1	-	TRBV2	TRBJ1-4	CASSTGTGGEKLFF	TGTGCCAGCAGCACCGGGACAGGGGGCGAAAAACTGTTTTTT
TRBD2	-	TRBV14	TRBJ2-2	CASSPVAGRVTGELFF	TGTGCCAGCAGCCCGGTTGCTGGGAGGGTCACCGGGGAGCTGTTTTTT
-	-	TRBV11-2	TRBJ2-3	CASKFSIASTDTQYF	TGTGCCAGCAAATTTAGCATCGCTAGCACAGATACGCAGTATTTT
-	-	TRBV3-1/TRBV3-2	TRBJ1-1	CASSQVGQNTEAFF	TGTGCCAGCAGCCAAGTCGGACAGAACACTGAAGCTTTCTTT
-	-	TRBV3-1/TRBV3-2	TRBJ1-1	CASSLRQSTEAFF	TGTGCCAGCAGCCTCAGACAGAGCACTGAAGCTTTCTTT
-	-	TRBV7-2	TRBJ2-5	CASSPGETQYF	TGTGCCAGCAGCCCCGGGGAGACCCAGTACTTC
TRBD1	-	TRBV30	TRBJ2-7	CAWTGGYEQYF	TGTGCTTGGACAGGAGGTTACGAGCAGTACTTC
TRBD2	-	TRBV4-2	TRBJ2-1	CASSHGSGGAREQFF	TGTGCCAGCAGCCATGGGAGCGGGGGGGCCCGCGAGCAGTTCTTC
-	-	TRBV6-2/TRBV6-3	TRBJ2-1	CASSQGAPNYNEQFF	TGTGCCAGCAGCCAAGGAGCGCCGAACTACAATGAGCAGTTCTTC
TRBD1	-	TRBV2	TRBJ1-2	CASSQTGGNGYTF	TGTGCCAGCAGTCAGACAGGGGGAAATGGCTACACCTTC
-	-	TRBV7-7	TRBJ2-2	CASSPGTGNTGELFF	TGTGCTAGCAGCCCCGGCACGGGGAACACCGGGGAGCTGTTTTTT
-	-	TRBV12-3/TRBV12-4	TRBJ1-1	CASSLGGNTEAFF	TGTGCCAGCAGTTTGGGGGGAAACACTGAAGCTTTCTTT
-	-	TRBV6-6	TRBJ2-7	CASSQHQGSYEQYF	TGTGCCAGCAGCCAACATCAGGGATCCTACGAGCAGTACTTC
TRBD1	-	TRBV6-5	TRBJ1-6	CASSSRTGANSPLHF	TGTGCCAGCAGTTCCAGGACAGGGGCGAATTCACCCCTCCACTTT
TRBD1	-	TRBV14	TRBJ2-7	CASSRYRGPLSYEQYF	TGTGCCAGCAGCCGATACAGGGGCCCTCTCTCCTACGAGCAGTACTTC
-	-	TRBV18	TRBJ2-1	CASSPLGGGLPRNEQFF	TGTGCCAGCTCACCATTGGGGGGGGGCCTTCCCCGCAATGAGCAGTTCTTC
-	-	TRBV2	TRBJ2-6	CATTDTTSGANVLTF	TGTGCCACCACCGACACCACCTCTGGGGCCAACGTCCTGACTTTC
TRBD1	-	TRBV19	TRBJ1-2	CASLDRGYGYTF	TGTGCCAGTCTGGACAGGGGGTATGGCTACACCTTC
-	-	TRBV2	TRBJ2-3	CASSGRGLSTDTQYF	TGTGCCAGCAGTGGGAGGGGGCTAAGCACAGATACGCAGTATTTT
-	-	TRBV2	TRBJ1-1	CASSLDRNTEAFF	TGTGCCAGCAGCCTCGACAGGAACACTGAAGCTTTCTTT
TRBD2	once	TRBV4-2	TRBJ2-2	CATRSLGGRSGELFF	TGTGCCACCCGATCGCTTGGCGGGAGGTCCGGGGAGCTGTTTTTT
TRBD2	-	TRBV27	TRBJ2-1	CASSYLRRLAGGQEQFF	TGTGCCAGCAGTTACCTTCGTCGACTAGCGGGGGGACAAGAGCAGTTCTTC
TRBD1	once	TRBV7-7	TRBJ2-5	CASSLASYRGKRETQYF	TGTGCTAGCAGCTTAGCTTCATACAGGGGTAAACGAGAGACCCAGTACTTC
-	-	TRBV19	TRBJ1-5	CASSYTEYSNQPQHF	TGTGCCAGTTCCTACACAGAGTATAGCAATCAGCCCCAGCATTTT